This TCR beta chain was identified during a study of Graves' ophthalmopathy and Graves' hyperthyroidism (dated by TCRdb to 2017 to 2018). In terms of the full investigation: Peripheral blood was collected before any treatment was given, at the time of initial diagnosis. The study used signatures of the TCR beta repertoire to tell Graves' ophthalmopathy apart from Graves' hyperthyroidism and to predict which patients would progress to ophthalmopathy. In total, over 130 blood samples were TCR-sequenced: 43 ophthalmopathy, under 85 hyperthyroidism and roughly 17 hyperthyroidism-to-ophthalmopathy patients. A discovery set of about a hundred patients (approximately 45 ophthalmopathy, 55 to 65 stable hyperthyroidism) was enrolled to explore V-J signatures distinguishing ophthalmopathy from hyperthyroidism. The independent validation cohort included 18 to 20 hyperthyroidism patients plus 17 patients who later progressed from hyperthyroidism to ophthalmopathy. T-cell repertoires of thyroid tissue and blood were compared in about 6 hyperthyroidism patients. After sampling, hyperthyroidism patients received methimazole starting at 30 mg daily, and ophthalmopathy patients received high-dose intravenous methylprednisolone. The 100 or so discovery patients were divided at random into training and test sets in a 7:3 ratio.

Stable hyperthyroidism was defined as no progression to ophthalmopathy within 18 months of follow-up. Patients with hyperthyroidism were aged 18 to 65 years, had been newly diagnosed, and had a disease duration of less than 2 months. Anyone with other autoimmune diseases, uncontrolled infections, pregnancy or lactation was excluded from the study. Diagnosis was based on clinical symptoms, serum thyroxine, TRAb, thyroid ultrasound and orbital computed tomography. Using Ficoll-Paque density gradient centrifugation, PBMCs were isolated from 8.5 to 10 ml of fresh peripheral blood. Total RNA was extracted using Trizol reagent, and RNA quality was checked on an Agilent 2100 Bioanalyzer. Sequences DFQATT (CDR1) and SNEGSKA (CDR2) are obtained from the germline V gene (reference sequence). Taken from cysteine to phenylalanine, the CDR3 has 14 residues. Only the CDR3 part of the read is kept: 42 bases, read in frame from the first base. The trim is 6 bases for V and 4 bases for J, with a gap of 13 bases between the germline ends.

Regarding this clonotype: The target of this receptor is not known. No quality values exist for individual bases; no much larger clone is one base distant.

Results and caveats for the whole study, not just this receptor: Most of the expanded thyroid clonotypes with a frequency above 0.001 were also detected in blood, and it was suggested that the thyroid immune response may be reflected by blood repertoires. Ophthalmopathy was separated from stable hyperthyroidism by the 13-signature model with more than 85% sensitivity and about 81% specificity in cross-validation and with 80%/75% in the test set. No statistical method was used to predetermine the sample size, and group allocation was not hidden from the investigators. In validation, the model predicted ophthalmopathy progression with about 71% sensitivity and around 72% specificity; 12 predicted patients were CT-confirmed with GO in a median of 6.5 months.

For repertoire sequencing, TCR beta CDR3 regions were amplified from RNA transcripts. The first round was an RT-PCR using HTBI primers with the Qiagen OneStep RT-PCR kit, and this first round was followed by a second-round multiplex PCR, then size selection and purification. The libraries underwent paired-end sequencing with 100 bp reads on an Illumina HiSeq2000. Processing in the source paper ran as follows. SOAPnuke was used to process the reads, throwing out any read that had adapters, had uncalled bases, had a mean Phred below 15, or lacked an exact constant-primer or identifier match. COPE v1.2.5 was used to merge the high-quality paired reads. Each unique nucleotide sequence was treated as a clonotype, and MiTCR v1.1 was used to align the clonotypes to the IMGT TRB V, D and J references. The analysis was limited to V-J combinations with a frequency above 0.0001, which together covered more than 98% of repertoires. For each V-J combination, a TCR clonal expansion and chaos score was defined as F50 clonal expansion divided by the chaos observed in the TCRdist matrix. Features were reduced by Welch's t-statistics and random forest to over ten V-J combinations, which fed a naive Bayes classifier. The similarity between thyroid and blood repertoires was quantified using the Morisita-Horn index. Through fastp at Q25 and MiXCR, TCRdb rebuilt clones from the public reads, retaining in-frame beta chains. Identical CDR3 protein sequences are pooled into one entry, listed with their most common genes and DNA. These V and J calls are TCRdb output, not the study's own analysis. Within this sample are 400,000 to 500,000 distinct CDR3 sequences, with roughly 20% of them counted one time only. The biggest ten clones account for approximately 3% of the sample.

The sample was peripheral blood. The rearrangement combines TRBV20-1 with TRBJ1-6, with the D gene not clear enough to name. This TCR was sampled from a young woman with stable Graves' hyperthyroidism. Donor details come from another sample of the same person, matched by shared clones. The DNA sequence is given as TGCAGTGCAAGAACGGACGAATATAATTCACCCCTCCACTTT. It translates as CSARTDEYNSPLHF.